This T cell receptor (beta chain) was obtained from a study of CD8+CD57+ T cells in acquired aplastic anemia. Researchers used genomic DNA as the template to profile TCR beta VDJ and CDR3. MiXCR, applied by TCRdb to the reads, yields one record per CDR3 protein. Among roughly 280,000 distinct CDR3 sequences listed, roughly 61% were seen once. Per germline, CDR1 SGHTA and CDR2 FQGTGA. Trimming at V came to 5 bases and at J to 5 bases, leaving 7 bases not matched to a gene. CDR3 length: 14 amino acids. CD8+CD57+ cell expansion had been shown by flow cytometry in patients chosen for sequencing. The blood sampling took place in patients who had so far received no therapy. This clonotype was recorded many times.

The clonotype originates from a human donor with aplastic anemia. Sequencing input: sorted CD4+, CD8+, or CD8+CD57+ T cells (not recorded which) from PBMCs. J is TRBJ2-3 and V is TRBV7-3; 7 nucleotides align to TRBD2. The CDR3 DNA sequence: TGTGCCAGCAGCCCTGGACTAGTTAAAGATACGCAGTATTTT. Translation: CASSPGLVKDTQYF.